Listed here are 17 T cell receptor beta chains from one sample, sequenced in a study of shared clonotypes between healthy human individuals. Measured with immunoSEQ multiplex PCR; TCRdb has only the in-frame clones, and not every one. The table records over a million clones, 75% to 80% of them present only once. Sequenced input: memory CD4+ T cells from PBMCs. Sample subset: CD45RA-negative fraction. The receptor set was obtained from a young man in good health. Some clones in this sample may be carry-over from other donors' samples.

This clone has a single count. The rearrangement joins TRBV2 to TRBJ2-7; 7 nucleotides match TRBD2. Losses at the gene ends were 7 bases for V and 5 bases for J; bases not matched to a gene: 5. Germline CDR1 SNHLY, CDR2 FYNNEI. This CDR3 spans 12 amino acids. The CDR3 protein is CASTRGSHEQYF. CDR3 DNA sequence: TGTGCCAGCACTCGCGGGAGTCACGAGCAGTACTTC. Drawing the rest from reference TRBV2 and TRBJ2-7, the complete variable domain is EPEVTQTPSHQVTQMGQEVILRCVPISNHLYFYWYRQILGQKVEFLVSFYNNEISEKSEIFDDQFSVERPDGSNFTLKIRSTKLEDSAMYFCASTRGSHEQYFGPGTRLTVT.

The chain carries TRBV28 and TRBJ2-4; unclear D gene. The V end was cut by 1 base, the J end by 0 bases, with 10 bases between. This CDR3 is 16 amino acids long. From germline, CDR1 is MDHEN and CDR2 SYDVKM. CDR3 sequence (DNA): TGTGCCAGCAGTTTATCGGGCAGTTTAGCCAAAAACATTCAGTACTTC. Its protein product is CASSLSGSLAKNIQYF. The full variable domain, completed using reference TRBV28 and TRBJ2-4, is DVKVTQSSRYLVKRTGEKVFLECVQDMDHENMFWYRQDPGLGLRLIYFSYDVKMKEKGDIPEGYSVSREKKERFSLILESASTNQTSMYLCASSLSGSLAKNIQYFGAGTRLSVL.

This clone showed up just a few times. The chain uses TRBV7-2 and TRBJ1-1; D might be TRBD1 (5 bases). With 0 bases removed from V and 7 bases from J, the gap between germline ends came to 15 bases. The CDR3 runs 15 residues. Germline V gives CDR1 SGHTA, CDR2 FQGNSA. The CDR3 reads CASSLAVGARFEAFF. In DNA, the CDR3 is TGTGCCAGCAGCTTAGCAGTAGGGGCTCGTTTTGAAGCTTTCTTT.

This rearrangement joins TRBV5-1 to TRBJ2-3; TRBD1 matches 10 bases. This CDR3 has 16 amino acids. The germline V gene encodes CDR1 SGHRS and CDR2 YFSETQ. V was clipped by 4 bases and J by 3 bases; unmatched bases: 8. The DNA for the CDR3 is TGCGCCAGCAGCCGGACGACAGGGGGCGGGACAGATACGCAGTATTTT. Translating it yields CASSRTTGGGTDTQYF.

V and J are TRBV6-1 and TRBJ1-5; the D gene is possibly TRBD1 (6 bases). V lost 4 bases and J lost 4, with 11 bases in between. The CDR3 consists of 14 residues. Germline CDR1 MNHNS, CDR2 SASEGT. In nucleotides, the CDR3 is TGTGCCAGCAGTGCAGAGAGGGGGAATCAGCCCCAGCATTTT. Protein sequence: CASSAERGNQPQHF.

This clone was counted at least ten times. The chain combines TRBV6-6 with TRBJ2-7, with 8 bases lining up with TRBD2. The V gene end was trimmed by 8 bases and the J gene end by 5 bases; junction bases not matched to a gene: 5. Germline values: CDR1 MNHNY, CDR2 SVGAGI (reference sequence). CDR3 length: 12 amino acids. CDR3 sequence reads: CASGSTSDEQYF. CDR3 bases: TGTGCCAGCGGGTCGACTAGCGACGAGCAGTACTTC.

The chain uses TRBV7-9 and TRBJ1-3, with 10 bases that match TRBD1. V trimming: 0 bases; J trimming: 4 bases; junction bases outside the gene matches: 3. This CDR3 has 16 amino acids. Germline assignment: CDR1 SEHNR and CDR2 FQNEAQ (reference sequence). The CDR3 bases are TGTGCCAGCAGCTTAGCGGGACAGGGGAACGGAAACACCATATATTTT. It codes for CASSLAGQGNGNTIYF.

The rearrangement links TRBV11-2 to TRBJ2-7, with TRBD2 identical over 7 bases. The V gene's germline CDR1 is SGHAT and CDR2 FQNNGV. V shed 5 bases and J 5 bases; nucleotides not matched to a gene: 9. The CDR3 is made up of 14 amino acids. CDR3 in DNA: TGTGCCAGCAGCCCTGGGAGGGAATCCCACGAGCAGTACTTC. This gives the protein CASSPGRESHEQYF. The complete variable domain, with remaining parts taken from reference TRBV11-2 and TRBJ2-7, reads EAGVAQSPRYKIIEKRQSVAFWCNPISGHATLYWYQQILGQGPKLLIQFQNNGVVDDSQLPKDRFSAERLKGVDSTLKIQPAKLEDSAVYLCASSPGRESHEQYFGPGTRLTVT.

The chain recombines TRBV28 with TRBJ2-3; D is ambiguous. Germline V lookup: CDR1 MDHEN, CDR2 SYDVKM. The CDR3 loop spans 15 amino acids. The germline V and J ends were trimmed by 3 bases and 2 bases, with 12 bases remaining between them. The CDR3 spells CASSFQGRNTDTQYF. The CDR3 DNA follows: TGTGCCAGCAGTTTCCAAGGACGCAACACAGATACGCAGTATTTT.

The V gene is TRBV7-3, the J gene TRBJ1-1; tentative D call: TRBD1 (5 bases). Trimming removed 5 bases from V and 1 base from J, with 17 bases in between. Germline CDR1 SGHTA, CDR2 FQGTGA. The CDR3 consists of 16 residues. CDR3 sequence reads: CASSPMGGAGNTEAFF. CDR3 sequence (DNA): TGTGCCAGCAGCCCTATGGGTGGGGCGGGGAACACTGAAGCTTTCTTT.

This clone was recorded a few times. The chain joins TRBV7-9 to TRBJ2-3; D not certain. Germline-derived CDR1 and CDR2 are SEHNR and FQNEAQ (reference sequence). Trimming cost V 3 bases and J 5 bases, with 6 bases left between them. The CDR3 length is 12 residues. Written as DNA, the CDR3 is TGTGCCAGCAGCTTGAGTATAGATACGCAGTATTTT. Translation: CASSLSIDTQYF.

The chain carries TRBV5-4 and TRBJ2-5; TRBD1 matches at 8 bases. CDR3 size: 15 residues. V gave up 4 bases and J gave up 4 bases; unmatched junction bases: 9. Germline V gene data show CDR1 as SGHNT and CDR2 as YYREEE (reference sequence). The CDR3 is CASSLDRGSAETQYF. In DNA, the CDR3 is TGTGCCAGCAGCCTCGACAGGGGCTCTGCAGAGACCCAGTACTTC.

This clone was seen more than once but under ten times. This chain connects TRBV29-1 to TRBJ2-5; 9 positions agree with TRBD1. The closer fit of TRBJ2-7 to the DNA end suggests the J call may be wrong. The CDR3 has 13 amino acids. Germline V gene lookup returns CDR1 SQVTM and CDR2 ANQGSEA. This chain's CDR3 is CSVTGTGTYEQYF. CDR3 coding DNA: TGCAGCGTCACCGGGACAGGGACCTACGAGCAGTACTTC.

This clone was observed many times. CDR3 sequence reads: CASRGPNTGAYEQYF. The CDR3 DNA follows: TGTGCCAGCAGGGGACCTAACACAGGGGCCTACGAGCAGTACTTC. The rearrangement links TRBV7-2 to TRBJ2-7, with 7 bases lining up with TRBD1. The CDR3 has 15 amino acids. After removal of 6 bases from V and 2 bases from J, the junction contained 10 bases not matched to a gene. The germline V gene has CDR1 SGHTA and CDR2 FQGNSA.

The V gene is TRBV28, the J gene TRBJ1-5; D is unclear. Germline-derived CDR1 and CDR2 are MDHEN and SYDVKM. Trimming removed 5 bases from V and 0 bases from J, with 14 bases in between. CDR3 length equals 16 residues. The CDR3 nucleotides are TGTGCCAGCAGTGGATCCGGACTTTATAGCAATCAGCCCCAGCATTTT. As protein: CASSGSGLYSNQPQHF.

The rearrangement uses TRBV6-5 and TRBJ1-2, with D perhaps matching TRBD1 (6 bases). Between the trimmed V and J ends, which lost 0 bases and 4 bases, there was a span of 9 bases. The CDR3 extends over 14 amino acids. Germline loops: CDR1 MNHEY, CDR2 SVGAGI. CDR3 sequence (DNA): TGTGCCAGCAGTTACTCCTCAGGGGCCTATGGCTACACCTTC. This encodes CASSYSSGAYGYTF.

The genes are TRBV4-1 and TRBJ2-7, with unresolved D. Between the trimmed V and J ends, which lost 2 bases and 0 bases, there was a span of 14 bases. Germline-derived CDR1 and CDR2 are MGHRA and YSYEKL. This CDR3 has 16 amino acids. CDR3 bases: TGCGCCAGCAGCCAAATGGACCTGATCAGCTCCTACGAGCAGTACTTC. Translating gives CASSQMDLISSYEQYF.